The rows below give T cell receptor beta chains drawn from one sample of a study of CD8+CD57+ T cells in acquired aplastic anemia. TCRdb reprocessed the reads with MiXCR, giving one entry per CDR3 protein. The sample has 90,000 to 120,000 distinct CDR3 sequences, around 53% seen once. The material sequenced was sorted CD4+, CD8+, or CD8+CD57+ T cells (not recorded which) from PBMCs. All receptors come from a human donor in good health, serving as a control. Both conserved end residues are part of each CDR3. Each record gives: J gene, clone size, V gene, D gene, CDR3 protein, CDR3 DNA. The D gene is left open where the match is weak. For some rows the clone size is stated as once, few or many, or as a class when expanded; others skip it.

J: TRBJ2-1
size: -
V: TRBV5-6
D: -
CDR3: CASSLDPNEQFF
DNA: TGTGCCAGCAGCTTGGACCCGAATGAGCAGTTCTTC

J: TRBJ2-1
size: -
V: TRBV25-1
D: TRBD1
CDR3: CASSDRQGTNEQFF
DNA: TGTGCCAGCAGTGATCGACAGGGGACTAATGAGCAGTTCTTC

J: TRBJ1-5
size: -
V: TRBV5-1
D: -
CDR3: CASSWKITHQPQHF
DNA: TGCGCCAGCAGCTGGAAGATTACTCATCAGCCCCAGCATTTT

J: TRBJ1-2
size: -
V: TRBV20-1
D: -
CDR3: CSARQGLLYGYTF
DNA: TGCAGTGCTAGACAGGGCTTACTCTATGGCTACACCTTC

J: TRBJ2-7
size: -
V: TRBV19
D: -
CDR3: CASSIQTGRDEQYF
DNA: TGTGCCAGTAGTATCCAGACAGGGAGGGACGAGCAGTACTTC

J: TRBJ2-7
size: -
V: TRBV29-1
D: -
CDR3: CSVGRQGGEQYF
DNA: TGCAGCGTTGGCCGACAGGGAGGCGAGCAGTACTTC

J: TRBJ2-3
size: -
V: TRBV24-1
D: -
CDR3: CATGSSTDTQYF
DNA: TGTGCCACCGGGAGCAGCACAGATACGCAGTATTTT

J: TRBJ2-3
size: many
V: TRBV10-1
D: -
CDR3: CASSESPGAEADTQYF
DNA: TGCGCCAGCAGTGAGTCGCCGGGGGCTGAAGCAGATACGCAGTATTTT

J: TRBJ2-1
size: many
V: TRBV7-9
D: -
CDR3: CASSLFLSSSYNEQFF
DNA: TGTGCCAGCAGCTTGTTTTTGTCCAGCTCCTACAATGAGCAGTTCTTC

J: TRBJ1-5
size: -
V: TRBV15
D: -
CDR3: CATSRDPLGQPQHF
DNA: TGTGCCACCAGCAGAGATCCGCTAGGCCAGCCCCAGCATTTT

J: TRBJ2-3
size: -
V: TRBV4-1
D: TRBD2
CDR3: CASSQDPPPRLAGEDTQYF
DNA: TGCGCCAGCAGCCAAGATCCCCCCCCGAGACTAGCGGGGGAAGATACGCAGTATTTT

J: TRBJ2-3
size: -
V: TRBV10-3
D: -
CDR3: CAISGAASTDTQYF
DNA: TGTGCCATCAGTGGAGCGGCTAGCACAGATACGCAGTATTTT

J: TRBJ1-2
size: few
V: TRBV5-1
D: -
CDR3: CASSSLDLGYGYTF
DNA: TGCGCCAGCAGCTCCTTAGACCTTGGATATGGCTACACCTTC

J: TRBJ1-5
size: -
V: TRBV20-1
D: TRBD1
CDR3: CSAFAGQGGNQPQHF
DNA: TGCAGTGCCTTTGCCGGACAGGGAGGCAATCAGCCCCAGCATTTT

J: TRBJ2-7
size: -
V: TRBV10-3
D: -
CDR3: CAISEGAADEQYF
DNA: TGTGCCATCAGTGAAGGGGCGGCCGACGAGCAGTACTTC

J: TRBJ1-2
size: -
V: TRBV7-2
D: -
CDR3: CASSLDHYGYTF
DNA: TGTGCCAGCAGCTTAGACCACTATGGCTACACCTTC

J: TRBJ1-5
size: many
V: TRBV5-5
D: -
CDR3: CASSLLGNSNQPQHF
DNA: TGTGCCAGCAGCTTGTTAGGGAATAGCAATCAGCCCCAGCATTTT

J: TRBJ1-5
size: -
V: TRBV15
D: -
CDR3: CATSMGDLSNQPQHF
DNA: TGTGCCACCAGCATGGGGGACCTTAGCAATCAGCCCCAGCATTTT

J: TRBJ1-1
size: -
V: TRBV6-1
D: -
CDR3: CASTTGSTEAFF
DNA: TGTGCCAGCACCACAGGGTCCACTGAAGCTTTCTTT

J: TRBJ2-3
size: few
V: TRBV24-1
D: -
CDR3: CATSDLSLGTQYF
DNA: TGTGCCACCAGTGATTTGAGTCTGGGTACGCAGTATTTT

J: TRBJ1-1
size: -
V: TRBV5-6
D: -
CDR3: CASSLSFGGGSTEAFF
DNA: TGTGCCAGCAGCTTGTCCTTCGGGGGGGGTAGCACTGAAGCTTTCTTT

J: TRBJ1-2
size: -
V: TRBV30
D: TRBD1
CDR3: CAWSVGDRGTSTF
DNA: TGTGCCTGGAGTGTAGGGGACAGGGGGACATCCACCTTC

J: TRBJ2-5
size: once
V: TRBV25-1
D: -
CDR3: CASSFSVSTGEQEETQYF
DNA: TGTGCCAGCAGTTTTAGCGTAAGCACCGGGGAGCAGGAAGAGACCCAGTACTTC

J: TRBJ1-5
size: -
V: TRBV19
D: TRBD1
CDR3: CASSTLRTGHHQPQHF
DNA: TGTGCCAGTAGTACCTTACGGACAGGGCATCATCAGCCCCAGCATTTT

J: TRBJ1-3
size: many
V: TRBV4-2
D: TRBD1
CDR3: CASSQAGGSGNTIYF
DNA: TGTGCCAGCAGCCAAGCAGGGGGGTCTGGAAACACCATATATTTT

J: TRBJ2-5
size: once
V: TRBV19
D: -
CDR3: CASSITLRQKETQYF
DNA: TGTGCCAGTAGTATTACTCTGCGGCAGAAAGAGACCCAGTACTTC

J: TRBJ1-4
size: few
V: TRBV10-2
D: TRBD1
CDR3: CASSPGQGRGEKLFF
DNA: TGCGCCAGCAGCCCCGGACAGGGAAGAGGGGAAAAACTGTTTTTT

J: TRBJ2-7
size: many
V: TRBV13
D: -
CDR3: CASSLGRSYEQYF
DNA: TGTGCCAGCAGCTTAGGCCGTTCCTACGAGCAGTACTTC

J: TRBJ2-1
size: -
V: TRBV20-1
D: -
CDR3: CSARGEGLPKQFF
DNA: TGCAGTGCTAGAGGAGAGGGACTGCCCAAGCAGTTCTTC

J: TRBJ2-7
size: -
V: TRBV2
D: -
CDR3: CASRYRDIAYEQYF
DNA: TGTGCCAGCAGATATCGGGACATCGCCTACGAGCAGTACTTC